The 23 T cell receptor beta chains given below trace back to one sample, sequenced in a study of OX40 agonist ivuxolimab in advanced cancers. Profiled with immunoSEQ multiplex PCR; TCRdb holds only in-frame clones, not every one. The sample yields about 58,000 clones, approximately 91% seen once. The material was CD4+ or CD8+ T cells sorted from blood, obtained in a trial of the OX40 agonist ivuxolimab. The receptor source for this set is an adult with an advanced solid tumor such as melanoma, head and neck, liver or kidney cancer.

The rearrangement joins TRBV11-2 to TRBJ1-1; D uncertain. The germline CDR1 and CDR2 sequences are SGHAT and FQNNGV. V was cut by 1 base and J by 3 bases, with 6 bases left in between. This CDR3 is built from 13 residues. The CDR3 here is CASSLAGYTEAFF. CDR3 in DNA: TGTGCCAGCAGCTTAGCAGGCTACACTGAAGCTTTCTTT.

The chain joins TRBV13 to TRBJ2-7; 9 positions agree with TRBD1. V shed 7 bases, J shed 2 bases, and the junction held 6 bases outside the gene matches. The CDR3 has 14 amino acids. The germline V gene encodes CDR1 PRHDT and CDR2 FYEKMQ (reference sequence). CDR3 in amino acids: CASTLGDRAYEQYF. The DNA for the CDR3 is TGTGCCAGCACTTTAGGGGACAGGGCCTACGAGCAGTACTTC.

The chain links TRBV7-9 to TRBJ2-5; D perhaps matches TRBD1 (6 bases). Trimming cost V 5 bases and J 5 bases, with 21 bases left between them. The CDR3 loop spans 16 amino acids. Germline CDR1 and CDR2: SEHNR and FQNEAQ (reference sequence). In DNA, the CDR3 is TGTGCCAGCAGCCCATTTGGACAGCCAACGGGGGAGACCCAGTACTTC. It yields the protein CASSPFGQPTGETQYF.

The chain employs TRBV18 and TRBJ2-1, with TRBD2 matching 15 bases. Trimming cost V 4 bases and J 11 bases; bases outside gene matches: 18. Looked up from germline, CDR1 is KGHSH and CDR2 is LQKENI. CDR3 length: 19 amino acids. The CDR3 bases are TGTGCCAGCTCACGTGTCGGGACTAGCGGGAGGAATACATGGGATCAGCAGTTCTTC. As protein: CASSRVGTSGRNTWDQQFF.

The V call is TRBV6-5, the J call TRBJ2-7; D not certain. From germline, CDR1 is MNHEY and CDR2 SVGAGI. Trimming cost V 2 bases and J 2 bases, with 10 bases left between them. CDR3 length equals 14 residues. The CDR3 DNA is TGTGCCAGCAGTTACGCCGGGTCCCCCTACGAGCAGTACTTC. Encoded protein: CASSYAGSPYEQYF.

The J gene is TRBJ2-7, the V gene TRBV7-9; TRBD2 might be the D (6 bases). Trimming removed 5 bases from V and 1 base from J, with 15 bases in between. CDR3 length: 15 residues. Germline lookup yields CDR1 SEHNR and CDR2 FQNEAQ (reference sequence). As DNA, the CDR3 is TGTGCCAGCAGCCCCGGGGGTCGTGGGTCCTACGAGCAGTACTTC. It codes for CASSPGGRGSYEQYF. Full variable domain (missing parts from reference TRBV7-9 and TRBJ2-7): DTGVSQNPRHKITKRGQNVTFRCDPISEHNRLYWYRQTLGQGPEFLTYFQNEAQLEKSRLLSDRFSAERPKGSFSTLEIQRTEQGDSAMYLCASSPGGRGSYEQYFGPGTRLTVT.

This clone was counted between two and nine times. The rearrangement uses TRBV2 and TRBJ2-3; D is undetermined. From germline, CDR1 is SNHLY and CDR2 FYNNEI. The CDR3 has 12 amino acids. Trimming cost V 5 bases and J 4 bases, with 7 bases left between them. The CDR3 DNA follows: TGTGCCAGCAGTTATTACGCAGATACGCAGTATTTT. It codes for CASSYYADTQYF. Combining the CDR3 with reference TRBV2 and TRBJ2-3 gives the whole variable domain EPEVTQTPSHQVTQMGQEVILRCVPISNHLYFYWYRQILGQKVEFLVSFYNNEISEKSEIFDDQFSVERPDGSNFTLKIRSTKLEDSAMYFCASSYYADTQYFGPGTRLTVL.

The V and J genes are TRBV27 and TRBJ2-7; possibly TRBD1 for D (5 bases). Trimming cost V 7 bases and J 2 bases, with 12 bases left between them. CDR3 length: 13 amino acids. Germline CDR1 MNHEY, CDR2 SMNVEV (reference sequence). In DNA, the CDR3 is TGTGCCAGCAAGGCAGGGCTGGCCTACGAGCAGTACTTC. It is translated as CASKAGLAYEQYF.

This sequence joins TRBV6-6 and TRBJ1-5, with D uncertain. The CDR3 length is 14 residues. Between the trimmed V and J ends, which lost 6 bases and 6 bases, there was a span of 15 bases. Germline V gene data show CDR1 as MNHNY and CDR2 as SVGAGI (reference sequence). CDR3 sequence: CASSPRPGGQPQHF. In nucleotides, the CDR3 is TGTGCCAGCAGCCCCAGGCCCGGAGGTCAGCCCCAGCATTTT.

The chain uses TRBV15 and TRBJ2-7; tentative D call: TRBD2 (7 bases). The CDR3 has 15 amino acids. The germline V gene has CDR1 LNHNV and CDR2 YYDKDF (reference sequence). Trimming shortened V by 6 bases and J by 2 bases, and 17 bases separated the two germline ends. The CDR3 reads CATRGGRGLAYEQYF. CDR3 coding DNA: TGTGCCACCAGGGGGGGGCGAGGGCTCGCCTACGAGCAGTACTTC.

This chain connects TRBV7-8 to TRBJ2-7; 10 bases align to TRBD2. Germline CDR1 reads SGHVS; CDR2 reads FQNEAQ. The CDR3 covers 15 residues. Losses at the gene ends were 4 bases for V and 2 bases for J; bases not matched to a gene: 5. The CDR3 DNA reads TGTGCCAGCAGCTCCAAGCGGGAGGGCCCCTACGAGCAGTACTTC. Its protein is CASSSKREGPYEQYF.

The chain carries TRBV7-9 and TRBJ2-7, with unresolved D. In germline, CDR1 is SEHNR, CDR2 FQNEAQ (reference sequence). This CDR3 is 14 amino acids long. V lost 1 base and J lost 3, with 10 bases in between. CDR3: CASSLEENRYEQYF. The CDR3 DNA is TGTGCCAGCAGCTTAGAGGAGAACCGCTACGAGCAGTACTTC. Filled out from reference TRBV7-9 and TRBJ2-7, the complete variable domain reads DTGVSQNPRHKITKRGQNVTFRCDPISEHNRLYWYRQTLGQGPEFLTYFQNEAQLEKSRLLSDRFSAERPKGSFSTLEIQRTEQGDSAMYLCASSLEENRYEQYFGPGTRLTVT.

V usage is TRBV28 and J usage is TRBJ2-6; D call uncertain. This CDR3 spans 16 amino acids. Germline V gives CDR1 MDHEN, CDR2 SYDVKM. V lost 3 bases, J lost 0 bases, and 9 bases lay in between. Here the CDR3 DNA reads TGTGCCAGCAGTTTCTGGGAAAGCTCTGGGGCCAACGTCCTGACTTTC. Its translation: CASSFWESSGANVLTF.

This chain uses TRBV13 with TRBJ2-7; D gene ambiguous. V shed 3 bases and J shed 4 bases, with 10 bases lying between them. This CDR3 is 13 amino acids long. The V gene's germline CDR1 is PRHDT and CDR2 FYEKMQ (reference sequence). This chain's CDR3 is CASSFRQAYEQYF. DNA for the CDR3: TGTGCCAGCAGCTTTAGGCAGGCTTACGAGCAGTACTTC.

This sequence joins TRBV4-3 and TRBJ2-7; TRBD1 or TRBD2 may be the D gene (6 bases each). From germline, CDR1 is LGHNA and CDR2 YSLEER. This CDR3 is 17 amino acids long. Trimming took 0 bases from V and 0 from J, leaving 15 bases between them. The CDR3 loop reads CASSQEGGRGASYEQYF. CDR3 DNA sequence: TGCGCCAGCAGCCAAGAAGGGGGGAGAGGGGCCTCCTACGAGCAGTACTTC.

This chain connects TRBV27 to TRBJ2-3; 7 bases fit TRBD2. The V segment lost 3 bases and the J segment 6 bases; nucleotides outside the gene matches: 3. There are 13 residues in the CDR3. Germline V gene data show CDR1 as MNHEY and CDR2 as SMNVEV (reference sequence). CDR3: CASSLGLLDTQYF. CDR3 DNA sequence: TGTGCCAGCAGTTTGGGACTACTGGATACGCAGTATTTT.

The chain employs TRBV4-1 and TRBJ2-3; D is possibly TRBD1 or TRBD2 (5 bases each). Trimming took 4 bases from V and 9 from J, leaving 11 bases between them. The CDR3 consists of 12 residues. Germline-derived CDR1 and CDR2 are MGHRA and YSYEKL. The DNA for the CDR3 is TGCGCCAGCAGCCCCCGGGACGGAACGCAGTATTTT. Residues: CASSPRDGTQYF.

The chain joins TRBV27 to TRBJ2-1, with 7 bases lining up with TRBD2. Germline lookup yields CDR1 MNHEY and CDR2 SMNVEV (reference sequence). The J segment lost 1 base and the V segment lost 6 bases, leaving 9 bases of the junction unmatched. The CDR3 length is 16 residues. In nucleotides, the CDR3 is TGTGCCAGCAGCCGGAGGGACGGGGGGTCCTACAATGAGCAGTTCTTC. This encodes CASSRRDGGSYNEQFF.

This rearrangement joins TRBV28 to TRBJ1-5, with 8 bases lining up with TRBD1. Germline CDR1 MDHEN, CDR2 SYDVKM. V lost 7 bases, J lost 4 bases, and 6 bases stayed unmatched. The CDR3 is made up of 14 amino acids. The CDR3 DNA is TGTGCCAGCACACTACAGGGGGAGAATCAGCCCCAGCATTTT. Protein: CASTLQGENQPQHF.

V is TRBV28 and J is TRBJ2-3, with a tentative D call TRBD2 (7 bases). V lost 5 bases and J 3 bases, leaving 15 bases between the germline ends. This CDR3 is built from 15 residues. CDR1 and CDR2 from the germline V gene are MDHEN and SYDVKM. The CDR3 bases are TGTGCCAGCAGTAAAGGGGGGGGCGAAACAGATACGCAGTATTTT. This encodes CASSKGGGETDTQYF.

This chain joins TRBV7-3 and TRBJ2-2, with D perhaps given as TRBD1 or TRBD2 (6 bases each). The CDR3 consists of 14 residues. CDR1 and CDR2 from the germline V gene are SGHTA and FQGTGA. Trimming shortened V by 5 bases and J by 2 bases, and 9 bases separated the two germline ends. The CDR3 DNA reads TGTGCCAGCAGCGGGGGGCTTAACACCGGGGAGCTGTTTTTT. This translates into CASSGGLNTGELFF.

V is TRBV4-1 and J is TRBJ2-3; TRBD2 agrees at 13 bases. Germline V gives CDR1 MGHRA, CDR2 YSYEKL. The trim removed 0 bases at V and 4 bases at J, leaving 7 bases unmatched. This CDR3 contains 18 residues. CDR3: CASSQDLGLAGEADTQYF. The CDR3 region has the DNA TGCGCCAGCAGCCAAGATCTAGGACTAGCGGGAGAGGCAGATACGCAGTATTTT.

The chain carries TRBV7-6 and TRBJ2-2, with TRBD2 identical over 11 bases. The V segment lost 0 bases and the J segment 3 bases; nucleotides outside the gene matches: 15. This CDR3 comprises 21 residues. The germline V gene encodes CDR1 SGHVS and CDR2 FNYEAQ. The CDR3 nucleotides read TGTGCCAGCAGCTTAGCGCCAGGGTCCGCGGGGACTAGCGGACACACCGGGGAGCTGTTTTTT. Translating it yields CASSLAPGSAGTSGHTGELFF.